The 21 T cell receptor beta chains below come from one sample, sequenced in a study of blood T cell repertoires in COVID-19. Measured with immunoSEQ multiplex PCR; TCRdb has only the in-frame clones, and not every one. The data show over 200,000 clones, about 91% seen once. Sequenced input: peripheral blood. The origin of the receptors is a person aged 18 to 29 with COVID-19, enrolled during active disease.

V and J are TRBV25-1 and TRBJ1-5; D perhaps matches TRBD1 (5 bases). Germline CDR1 and CDR2: MGHDK and SYGVNS. The CDR3 totals 15 residues. The V and J ends lost 2 bases and 2 bases respectively, with 10 bases between them. This CDR3 is CASSEGGGGNQPQHF. DNA for the CDR3: TGTGCCAGCAGTGAAGGTGGAGGGGGCAATCAGCCCCAGCATTTT. Full variable domain (outside the CDR3, taken from reference TRBV25-1 and TRBJ1-5): EADIYQTPRYLVIGTGKKITLECSQTMGHDKMYWYQQDPGMELHLIHYSYGVNSTEKGDLSSESTVSRIRTEHFPLTLESARPSHTSQYLCASSEGGGGNQPQHFGDGTRLSIL.

This rearrangement joins TRBV7-9 to TRBJ2-2; D not resolved. Germline V lookup: CDR1 SEHNR, CDR2 FQNEAQ (reference sequence). V was shortened by 5 bases and J by 6 bases, with 16 bases between the two germline ends. This CDR3 comprises 15 residues. CDR3 in DNA: TGTGCCAGCAGCCCAATGGGCTCTGGGCCCGGGGAGCTGTTTTTT. This sequence encodes CASSPMGSGPGELFF.

The chain has TRBV11-2 and TRBJ2-3; D is ambiguous. The CDR3 totals 14 residues. With 1 base removed from V and 6 bases from J, the gap between germline ends came to 11 bases. Germline-derived CDR1 and CDR2 are SGHAT and FQNNGV. The CDR3 DNA reads TGTGCCAGCAGCTTAGTATATGGCTCGGATACGCAGTATTTT. Its protein product is CASSLVYGSDTQYF.

This sequence joins TRBV5-4 and TRBJ1-1, with 9 positions matching TRBD1. The V and J ends lost 4 bases and 4 bases, in that order; junction bases with no gene match: 2. The CDR3 contains 13 residues. Germline assignment: CDR1 SGHNT and CDR2 YYREEE (reference sequence). CDR3 amino acids: CASSGQGRTEAFF. CDR3 in DNA: TGTGCCAGCAGCGGACAGGGGCGCACTGAAGCTTTCTTT.

This clone has a single count. The chain recombines TRBV15 with TRBJ2-3; D may be TRBD2 (6 bases). The V end lost 6 bases, the J end lost 1 base, and 8 bases lay between the germline ends. Per the germline V gene, CDR1 is LNHNV and CDR2 is YYDKDF (reference sequence). CDR3 length: 13 residues. The CDR3 spells CATRASGTDTQYF. As DNA, the CDR3 is TGTGCCACCAGGGCTAGCGGCACAGATACGCAGTATTTT.

The chain links TRBV4-1 to TRBJ2-5; 9 bases are a match to TRBD1. V was pared by 5 bases and J by 2 bases, with 9 bases of the junction left unmatched. There are 16 residues in the CDR3. CDR1 is MGHRA, CDR2 YSYEKL, per germline. CDR3 DNA: TGCGCCAGCAGCTCCGGGACAGGGAGACAACAAGAGACCCAGTACTTC. This sequence encodes CASSSGTGRQQETQYF.

The chain has TRBV28 and TRBJ1-1, with D maybe TRBD1 (6 bases). The germline V gene has CDR1 MDHEN and CDR2 SYDVKM. Trimming took off 6 bases at V and 7 bases at J, with 15 bases between the two ends. The CDR3 has 13 amino acids. The CDR3, as DNA: TGTGCCAGCAGCTTACCCGGACAGCTTGAAGCTTTCTTT. It specifies CASSLPGQLEAFF.

The chain is built from TRBV6-6 and TRBJ2-7; 9 bases fit TRBD1. The CDR3 runs 13 residues. The J segment lost 3 bases and the V segment lost 8 bases, leaving 5 bases of the junction unmatched. Germline V CDR1 and CDR2: MNHNY, SVGAGI (reference sequence). Here the CDR3 DNA reads TGTGCCAGCCGCTCGGGACAGGGCTACGAGCAGTACTTC. The encoded protein is CASRSGQGYEQYF.

This clone appeared once. The chain links TRBV19 to TRBJ1-5; 7 bases fit TRBD1. This CDR3 region has 14 residues. CDR1 LNHDA and CDR2 SQIVND come from the germline V gene (reference sequence). V was clipped by 4 bases and J by 7 bases; unmatched bases: 7. CDR3 sequence (DNA): TGTGCCAGTAGTAGACAGGGAATAGGCCAGCCCCAGCATTTT. Protein product: CASSRQGIGQPQHF.

This chain connects TRBV5-4 to TRBJ1-1; TRBD1 agrees at 7 bases. CDR3 length equals 14 residues. V shed 3 bases, J shed 4 bases, and the junction held 6 bases outside the gene matches. Germline-derived CDR1 and CDR2 are SGHNT and YYREEE (reference sequence). In nucleotides, the CDR3 is TGTGCCAGCAGCTCGGGACAGCCCGGCACTGAAGCTTTCTTT. It translates to CASSSGQPGTEAFF.

This clone was counted only a few times. V is TRBV5-1 and J is TRBJ2-3; 14 nucleotides match TRBD2. Trimming took 1 base from V and 9 from J; bases not matched to a gene: 10. Germline CDR1 and CDR2: SGHRS and YFSETQ. The CDR3 totals 17 residues. CDR3 bases: TGCGCCAGCAGCTTGTCCGGGACTAGCGGGGGCCGGGAGACGCAGTATTTT. Amino acids: CASSLSGTSGGRETQYF.

This clone was seen only once. V is TRBV2 and J is TRBJ1-5; perhaps TRBD1 as D (6 bases). Germline-derived CDR1 and CDR2 are SNHLY and FYNNEI. With 10 bases removed from V and 1 base from J, the gap between germline ends came to 11 bases. The CDR3 covers 13 residues. CDR3 bases: TGTGCCACCGGACAGTACAGCAATCAGCCCCAGCATTTT. Protein product: CATGQYSNQPQHF.

This chain uses TRBV19 with TRBJ1-6; D might be TRBD1 (5 bases). Looked up from germline, CDR1 is LNHDA and CDR2 is SQIVND (reference sequence). CDR3 length: 13 residues. V gave up 10 bases and J gave up 6 bases, with 13 bases separating them. The CDR3 loop reads CATRRGSNSPLHF. The CDR3 coding sequence is TGTGCCACCCGACGGGGGAGTAATTCACCCCTCCACTTT.

This sequence joins TRBV6-6 and TRBJ1-5; 9 nucleotides align to TRBD1. J lost 6 bases, V lost 6 bases, and 9 bases had no gene match. The CDR3 spans 15 residues. Germline lookup yields CDR1 MNHNY and CDR2 SVGAGI (reference sequence). Here the CDR3 reads CASRGGQGIGQPQHF. For the CDR3, the DNA is TGTGCCAGCAGGGGTGGACAGGGGATTGGTCAGCCCCAGCATTTT.

The V gene is TRBV2, the J gene TRBJ1-1; no firm D call. Per the germline V gene, CDR1 is SNHLY and CDR2 is FYNNEI. The V end lost 2 bases, the J end lost 5 bases, and 18 bases lay between the germline ends. CDR3 length: 16 amino acids. This CDR3 reads CASSERFRDRRTEAFF. CDR3 bases: TGTGCCAGCAGTGAACGTTTTAGGGATAGGAGGACTGAAGCTTTCTTT. Using reference TRBV2 and TRBJ1-1 for the parts outside the CDR3, the full variable domain is EPEVTQTPSHQVTQMGQEVILRCVPISNHLYFYWYRQILGQKVEFLVSFYNNEISEKSEIFDDQFSVERPDGSNFTLKIRSTKLEDSAMYFCASSERFRDRRTEAFFGQGTRLTVV.

To note about this clone: This CDR3 is also generated by other DNA sequences in the sample. The chain carries TRBV24-1 and TRBJ2-1; no reliable D call. Trimming left V 5 bases short and J 0 bases short, with 7 bases between. The CDR3 is made up of 14 amino acids. CDR1 is KGHDR, CDR2 SFDVKD, per germline. CDR3: CATSGGSSYNEQFF. CDR3 in DNA: TGTGCCACCAGTGGCGGAAGCTCCTACAATGAGCAGTTCTTC.

V and J are TRBV7-8 and TRBJ2-1, with TRBD2 as a possible D gene (7 bases). This CDR3 is built from 17 residues. CDR1 and CDR2 from the germline V gene are SGHVS and FQNEAQ. V was trimmed by 1 base and J by 4 bases, leaving 17 bases between them. CDR3 nucleotides: TGTGCCAGCAGCTTAGATCCGGGGGGCGCCATATACAATGAGCAGTTCTTC. Amino acids: CASSLDPGGAIYNEQFF.

The genes are TRBV28 and TRBJ2-5; 8 bases are shared with TRBD1. The CDR3 runs to 15 residues. V gave up 5 bases and J gave up 4 bases; unmatched junction bases: 9. From germline, CDR1 is MDHEN and CDR2 SYDVKM. CDR3 nucleotides: TGTGCCAGCAGTACCACAGGGGGGACGGGAGAGACCCAGTACTTC. Translated: CASSTTGGTGETQYF.

V and J are TRBV19 and TRBJ1-5, with D tentatively TRBD1 (6 bases). The CDR3 spans 15 residues. Trimming left V 4 bases short and J 2 bases short, with 12 bases between. Germline V CDR1 and CDR2: LNHDA, SQIVND (reference sequence). The chain's CDR3 is CASSTHRVGNQPQHF. The CDR3 bases are TGTGCCAGTAGTACGCACAGGGTGGGCAATCAGCCCCAGCATTTT.

The CDR3 sequence is CASNPIGGRGGGKLFF. In DNA, the CDR3 is TGTGCCAGTAACCCTATCGGAGGGCGCGGCGGAGGAAAACTGTTTTTT. The chain recombines TRBV19 with TRBJ1-4; D is unresolved. The germline gives CDR1 LNHDA, CDR2 SQIVND (reference sequence). The CDR3 spans 16 residues. Trimming took off 7 bases at V and 10 bases at J, with 25 bases between the two ends.

CDR3 loop: CASSSTVSNQPQHF. CDR3 nucleotide sequence: TGTGCCAGCAGTTCGACAGTTAGCAATCAGCCCCAGCATTTT. The V call is TRBV27, the J call TRBJ1-5; D possibly corresponds to TRBD1 (5 bases). Trimming removed 4 bases at V and 0 bases at J, with 7 bases between. The CDR3 contains 14 residues. CDR1 MNHEY and CDR2 SMNVEV come from the germline V gene (reference sequence).